This T cell receptor (beta chain) derives from a study of vaccination effects on CD4 cells after COVID-19. The overall study: The two convalescent patients provided samples 16 days and one week before vaccination. Regarding the study as a whole: Marked clonal contraction of infection- and vaccine-induced clones was seen late after vaccination.

Sequenced by immunoSEQ multiplex PCR; TCRdb stores in-frame clones only, minus some. The sample shows some 25,000 clones, approximately 76% of them seen only once. Of note for this clone: Its cognate antigen is unknown.

Deletions cut 5 bases from V and 3 bases from J, with 11 bases between. Germline values: CDR1 MNHEY, CDR2 SMNVEV (reference sequence). The CDR3 totals 15 residues. Prior to sequencing, the ViraFEST assay stimulated PBMC with viral peptide pools, which expanded the antigen-specific CD4+ T cells. Culture proceeded for more than 8 days, and CD4+ T cells were then isolated. SARS-CoV-2 infection was confirmed by PCR in the person between March and December 2020. A density of about 2 million PBMC per well was used; these cells were cultured with about 10 IU/ml IL-2 and approximately 10 ug/ml peptides. Cells had half their medium changed to IL-2 medium on days 3 and 7.

This receptor was identified in a human donor who had a prior SARS-CoV-2 infection. Sample: CD4+ T cells from PBMCs cultured with SARS-CoV-2 spike peptides, taken before COVID-19 vaccination. The J gene is TRBJ1-6, the V gene TRBV27, with unresolved D. CDR3 amino acids: CASSIIAGYNSPLHF. The CDR3 DNA follows: TGTGCCAGCAGTATTATCGCGGGCTATAATTCACCCCTCCACTTT.